The TCR beta chain under discussion was sequenced for a study of cytomegalovirus exposure and HLA in healthy donors. On this clone itself: Its specificity is unknown.

PCR amplification relied on 60 Vbeta primers (plus 13 Jbeta primers). This table comes from immunoSEQ multiplex PCR, and its TCRdb copy is limited to in-frame clones, with some not included. The profile shows about 150,000 clones, over 65% of them singletons. The V gene end was trimmed by 4 bases and the J gene end by 11 bases; junction bases not matched to a gene: 3. This CDR3 contains 12 residues. Germline CDR1 reads MNHEY; CDR2 reads SMNVEV (reference sequence). Findings and caveats of the study: Earlier findings revealed that most TCR beta V segments proved productive either about 87% or about 30% of the time.

Sequences were obtained from PBMCs. The receptor was isolated from a woman aged 25 to 39 in good health and CMV-seropositive. The chain links TRBV27 to TRBJ2-3; TRBD1 aligns across 10 bases. The CDR3 loop is CASSSTGGVQYF. The CDR3 bases are TGTGCCAGCAGTTCGACAGGGGGCGTGCAGTATTTT.